The entry below gives a single T cell receptor (beta chain) sequence along with its context. The data originate from a study of shared clonotypes between healthy human individuals. Sequencing used immunoSEQ multiplex PCR; TCRdb keeps in-frame clones, though not all of them. Altogether roughly 2.6 million clones are present, approximately 92% being singletons, with the ten largest covering over 0.12%. From germline, CDR1 is SNHLY and CDR2 FYNNEI. The CDR3 sequence is 14 residues long. Germline trimming cut 4 bases from V and 7 bases from J; bases unmatched to any gene: 5. Sample: naive CD4+ T cells sorted from blood. Subset meaning: CD45RA+ positively selected. The V gene is TRBV2, the J gene TRBJ1-2; 11 bases are shared with TRBD1. The source is a man aged 18 to 29 in good health. CDR3 residues: CASSAGTGGVGYTF. For the CDR3, the DNA is TGTGCCAGCAGTGCCGGGACAGGGGGTGTTGGCTACACCTTC.